This T cell receptor (beta chain) was retrieved from a study of cytomegalovirus exposure and HLA in healthy donors (dated by TCRdb to the late 2010s). Background for the entire study: In an earlier analysis of approximately 500 of the donors, under 300 Gb of sequence data and 90 million to 130 million unique TCR beta sequences from roughly 190 million T cells were reported. Rather than drawing on any new phenotypic data, the later analysis identified candidate immune exposures from TCR beta sequences and the way those sequences occurred across donors. The aim of the study was to test whether cataloging public T cell receptors could identify signatures of past pathogen exposure. Every repertoire in the discovery cohort had been generated on one and the same sequencing platform. To predict cytomegalovirus infection status, the study combined high-throughput TCR immunosequencing, statistical association of individual TCRs with disease status, and machine learning. The number of donors typed differed by locus, with roughly 629-640 for A, B, C, DRB1 and DQB1, around 500 for DQA1, under 610 for DPA1, and around 460 for DPB1. The genetic ancestry cluster associated with self-reported Caucasian donors included 80% to 90% of the roughly 410 genotyped donors. Several DR-DQ haplotypes were treated as single units for association and clustering because of strong linkage in the cohort. Along with the roughly 700-subject first cohort, a separate validation cohort of about 110 different subjects was used. An earlier analysis of more than 450 of the donors used high-throughput TCR beta sequencing to judge whether each TCR beta V gene segment behaved as functional or pseudogenic. A later genetic analysis used genome-wide SNP genotypes for about three fifths of the 666 donors, treating that subset as a discovery cohort. To study patterns of TCR occurrence, a later analysis re-analyzed previously published TCR beta repertoires from more than 550 donors and added high-resolution HLA genotyping. Donor age, sex, ethnicity and CMV serostatus were collected together with the repertoire data. About 280 gigabases of sequencing data and 91 million or so unique TCR sequences made up an early release that covered nearly 650 HLA-typed donors. The study profiled the T cell repertoires of approximately 700 subjects by immunosequencing and related them to cytomegalovirus serostatus. On average, 235,054 unique TCR beta nucleotide sequences were sequenced per donor among 350 to 400 genotyped donors of the cohort, with roughly a sixth of those sequences being non-productive. Class I and class II HLA loci were covered by the typing at four-digit resolution. General findings and caveats noted by the study authors: According to a later genetic analysis, donors in an Asian-associated ancestry cluster had fewer N-insertions in productive TCRs than the approximately 650-donor mean. Strong co-occurrence of HLA alleles, especially DR and DQ, made assigning TCR associations to individual alleles difficult. In a later genetic analysis, a missense DCLRE1C variant was associated with V-gene and J-gene trimming of TCR beta chains, and the association was replicated in an independent cohort. The sequencing pipeline was judged likely to have produced a cluster of highly shared sequence variants as a technical artifact. Some IMGT-functional V segments, including TRBV6-2 and TRBV6-3, could not be told apart with the 87-base-pair reads, so those segments were excluded. In this cohort, only TCR beta chains were sequenced, and detectable features were limited by the absence of alpha or paired-chain data. Immune exposure information for the cohort was limited to CMV serostatus. While some public TCRs were present in many individuals, most TCR sequences turned up only very rarely across donors. Correlated functional status among segregating V segments might reflect linkage disequilibrium, but an unknown experimental factor could not be ruled out. In an earlier analysis of about 540 of the donors, most TCR beta V segments were observed in productive rearrangements about 87% or about 30% of the time, broadly matching IMGT annotations. HLA typing was unavailable for some donors at each locus, so association tests used only the typed subset. A few of the identified cytomegalovirus-associated TCR beta chains were confirmed in vitro to be specific for cytomegalovirus antigens. A total of 150 or so TCR beta chains were listed by the study as associated with cytomegalovirus. In a later analysis, TCR association rates were found to vary across HLA loci, with the most associated TCRs seen for DRB1 alleles and the fewest for HLA-C alleles. Presence/absence analyses assumed roughly uniform sequencing depth across donors, an assumption that may not hold. The authors suggested that the approach could potentially be generalized to other disease states and immunological phenotypes. A later analysis associated about 18,000 TCR beta sequences with specific HLA alleles at a false discovery rate of 0.05. Cytomegalovirus status was reported to be diagnosed by the classifier with high specificity and sensitivity in both the original and validation cohorts. Most CMV-associated TCR beta chains appeared to be HLA-restricted in a later analysis, and the HLA associations seemed to be driven largely by CMV exposure. Because counts were too low, seventeen rarely observed V segments, including chromosome 9 orphons, were left out of the earlier analysis of a few hundred of the donors. A further reported finding was that TCR beta sequences accurately predicted the HLA-A and HLA-B alleles for most subjects in the first cohort. In a later analysis, HLA-associated TCR beta chains showed more clonal expansion and lower generation probabilities than non-associated chains that were equally common. In a later analysis, several top co-occurrence clusters were reported to appear linked to parvovirus B19, influenza, CMV and Epstein-Barr virus.

Receptor libraries were prepared by the immunoSEQ multiplex PCR assay. The multiplex PCR relied on a mix of 60 forward primers for TCR Vbeta segments and 13 reverse primers for TCR Jbeta segments. A multiplex PCR assay on genomic DNA amplified the CDR3 region of rearranged TCR beta genes. On the Illumina HiSeq System, the amplified TCR beta libraries were sequenced as 87-base-pair reads. The source study handled its data this way. A later analysis counted about 80 million unique TCR beta chains across the 670 or so repertoires, and around 9.9 million of these chains were shared by at least two donors. A nearest-neighbor algorithm error-corrected the raw reads and collapsed the reads into unique sequences, merging closely related sequences to remove PCR and sequencing errors. V, D and J gene segments were assigned by aligning CDR3 sequences to IMGT reference sequences. For a sequence to be retained, a match of at least six nucleotides to both a V gene segment and a J gene segment was required. A rearrangement counted as productive if the CDR3 had no stop codons and remained in frame with V and J, and every other rearrangement counted as non-productive. CDR3 was defined according to IMGT convention as the region running from the second conserved V-encoded cysteine to the conserved J-encoded phenylalanine. Sequences without an unambiguous match to a single V gene segment were excluded from the earlier analysis of approximately 600 of the donors. An earlier analysis of a few hundred of the donors classified V segments as functional when productive rearrangements were above 56.7% and as segregating when the standard deviation between donors was above 5%. A statistical classification framework was built for diagnosing cytomegalovirus status from the catalog of TCR beta chain sequences. In a later analysis, V and J genes were assigned by comparing TCR nucleotide sequences against IMGT/GENE-DB human TR gene sequences. Using the TCRdist pipeline, a later analysis assigned CDR3 sequences along with most-parsimonious VDJ recombination scenarios. In a later analysis, each TCR beta chain was defined by its CDR3 amino acid sequence together with its V-gene family, and reads without a unique V-gene family were excluded. A later analysis removed over 500 highly shared, low-generation-probability nucleotide sequences to deal with suspected cross-contamination and a sequencing artifact. In a later analysis, a clonal expansion index was calculated for each public chain from normalized within-repertoire ranks of inferred template counts. In a later analysis, generation probabilities were computed with a VDJ recombination model fitted to out-of-frame rearrangements, and the resulting probabilities were checked against IGoR. In a later analysis, TCR-TCR, TCR-HLA and TCR-CMV co-occurrence was scored with hypergeometric tests, and a repertoire-size bias correction was applied to TCR pairs. False discovery rates were estimated in a later analysis by permuting HLA or CMV assignments 20 times. In a later analysis, co-occurring TCRs were grouped using DBSCAN, with TCRdist sequence similarity added in when clustering inside HLA-allele-positive subsets. Repertoires with fewer than 30,000 or more than 120,000 public chains were left out of co-occurrence clustering, as were about 5 repertoires with anomalous nucleotide sharing. TCRdb's version of the immuneACCESS table is confined to in-frame rearrangements and falls short of the full clone set. An unresolved V gene accounts for under half of the shortfall where checked; the remainder is of unknown origin. Clonal size and the V and J genes are those of that table, whereas D and trimming came from the DNA. This sample gives fewer than 250,000 clones in total; 79% of them show up just once. About 1.5% of the sample is in the top ten clones.

About this clone: Its binding antigen is unknown. Within one base of it there is no much larger clone, and no base qualities were kept.

CDR1 and CDR2 were assigned from the germline V gene as SGHNT and YENEEA. V has 4 bases trimmed and J has 3 bases trimmed; junction bases matching no gene number 10. The CDR3 starts with the cysteine, ends with the phenylalanine, and has 18 residues. Only the CDR3 DNA stays, 54 bases, in frame from base 1. The cohort consisted of approximately 690 healthy bone marrow donors. At the time of sampling, all cohort members were nominally healthy, though unrecorded immune exposures were likely present. The donor tested CMV seronegative, placing the donor among the 300 to 400 seronegative members of the cohort. A peripheral blood sample was collected from each donor, and TCR beta sequencing was performed on peripheral blood mononuclear cells. Genomic DNA extraction from the blood cell samples was performed with the Qiagen DNeasy Blood Extraction Kit.

Recombination connected TRBV11-3 to TRBJ2-1; 12 bases in the middle match TRBD1. The clonotype originates from a woman under 30 in good health and CMV-seronegative. The sequenced material came from PBMCs. The DNA sequence is as follows: TGTGCCAGCAGCTCCCGGGACAGGGGGCCCCTGGGCTACAATGAGCAGTTCTTC. It translates as CASSSRDRGPLGYNEQFF.